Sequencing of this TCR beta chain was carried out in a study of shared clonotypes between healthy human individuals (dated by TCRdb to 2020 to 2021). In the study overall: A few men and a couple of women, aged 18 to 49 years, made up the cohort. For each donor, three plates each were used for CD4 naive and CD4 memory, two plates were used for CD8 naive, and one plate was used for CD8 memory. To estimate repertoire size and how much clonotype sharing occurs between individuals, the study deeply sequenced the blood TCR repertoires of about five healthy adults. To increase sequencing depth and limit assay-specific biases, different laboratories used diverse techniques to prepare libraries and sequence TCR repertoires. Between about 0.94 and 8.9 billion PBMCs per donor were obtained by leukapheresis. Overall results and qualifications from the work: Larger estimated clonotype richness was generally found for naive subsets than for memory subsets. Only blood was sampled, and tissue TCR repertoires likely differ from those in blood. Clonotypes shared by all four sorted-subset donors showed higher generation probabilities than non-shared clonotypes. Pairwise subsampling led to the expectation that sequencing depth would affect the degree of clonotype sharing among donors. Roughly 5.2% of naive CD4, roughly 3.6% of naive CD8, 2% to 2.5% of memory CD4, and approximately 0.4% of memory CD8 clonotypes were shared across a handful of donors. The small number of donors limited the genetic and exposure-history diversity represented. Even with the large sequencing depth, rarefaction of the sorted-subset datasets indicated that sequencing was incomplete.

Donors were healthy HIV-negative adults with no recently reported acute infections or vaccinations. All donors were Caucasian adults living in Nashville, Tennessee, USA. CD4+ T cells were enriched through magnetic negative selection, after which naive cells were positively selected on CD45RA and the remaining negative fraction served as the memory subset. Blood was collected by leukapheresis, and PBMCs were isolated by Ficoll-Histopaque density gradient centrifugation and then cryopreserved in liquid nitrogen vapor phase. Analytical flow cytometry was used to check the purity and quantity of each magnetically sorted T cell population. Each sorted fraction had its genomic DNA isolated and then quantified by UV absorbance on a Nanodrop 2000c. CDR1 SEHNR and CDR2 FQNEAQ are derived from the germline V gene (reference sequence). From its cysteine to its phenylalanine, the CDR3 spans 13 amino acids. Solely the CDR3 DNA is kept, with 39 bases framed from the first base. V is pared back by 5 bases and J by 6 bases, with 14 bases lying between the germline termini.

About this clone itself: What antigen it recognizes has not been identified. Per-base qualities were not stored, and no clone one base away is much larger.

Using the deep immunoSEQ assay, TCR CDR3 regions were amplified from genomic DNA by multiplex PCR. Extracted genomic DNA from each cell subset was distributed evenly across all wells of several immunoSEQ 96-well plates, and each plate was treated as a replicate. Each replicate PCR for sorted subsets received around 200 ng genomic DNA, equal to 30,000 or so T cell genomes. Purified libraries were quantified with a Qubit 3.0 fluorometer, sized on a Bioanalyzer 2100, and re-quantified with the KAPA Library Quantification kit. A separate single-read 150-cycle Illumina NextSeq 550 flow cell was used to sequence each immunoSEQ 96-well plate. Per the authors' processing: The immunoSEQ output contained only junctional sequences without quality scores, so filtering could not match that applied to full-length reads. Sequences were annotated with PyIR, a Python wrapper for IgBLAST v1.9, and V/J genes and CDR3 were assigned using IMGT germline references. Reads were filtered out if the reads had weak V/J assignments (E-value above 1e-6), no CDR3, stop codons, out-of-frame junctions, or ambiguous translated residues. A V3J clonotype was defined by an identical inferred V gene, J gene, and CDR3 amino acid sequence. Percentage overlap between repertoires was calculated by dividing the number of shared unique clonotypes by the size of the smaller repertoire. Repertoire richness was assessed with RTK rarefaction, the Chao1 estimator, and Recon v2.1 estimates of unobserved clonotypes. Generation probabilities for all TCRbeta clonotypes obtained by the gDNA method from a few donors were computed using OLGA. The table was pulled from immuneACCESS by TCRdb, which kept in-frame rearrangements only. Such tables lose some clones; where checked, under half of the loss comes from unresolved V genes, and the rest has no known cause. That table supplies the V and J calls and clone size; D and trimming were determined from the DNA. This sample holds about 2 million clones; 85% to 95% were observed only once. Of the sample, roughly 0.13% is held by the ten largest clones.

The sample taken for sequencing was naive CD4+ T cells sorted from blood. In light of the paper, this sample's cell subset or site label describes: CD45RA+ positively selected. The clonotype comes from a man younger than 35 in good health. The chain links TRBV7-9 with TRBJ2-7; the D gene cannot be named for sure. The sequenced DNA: TGTGCCAGCAGCCCCCATGGGGTCGGCGAGCAGTACTTC. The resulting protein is CASSPHGVGEQYF.